This TCR beta chain was obtained from a study of T cell responses to AZD1222 COVID-19 vaccine. Whole-study findings and limits: Donors skewed white British and female; clonal diversity was possibly underestimated.

Points on this clone: Its matching antigen is unknown.

Profiling relied on immunoSEQ multiplex PCR, and the TCRdb table lists in-frame clones only, not all of them. This sample has 150,000 or so clones, with around 90% found just once. The V end was cut by 3 bases, the J end by 6 bases, with 4 bases between. Germline V gene sequence: CDR1 SGHNT, CDR2 YENEEA. This CDR3 has 11 amino acids. This chain connects TRBV11-3 to TRBJ2-3; D remains ambiguous. This specimen consisted of peripheral blood, obtained on day 0 of AZD1222 vaccination. The clonotype was recovered from an adult in good health. CDR3 loop: CASSFEDTQYF. Written as DNA, the CDR3 is TGTGCCAGCAGCTTCGAGGATACGCAGTATTTT. Variable domain in full (rest from reference TRBV11-3 and TRBJ2-3): EAGVVQSPRYKIIEKKQPVAFWCNPISGHNTLYWYLQNLGQGPELLIRYENEEAVDDSQLPKDRFSAERLKGVDSTLKIQPAELGDSAVYLCASSFEDTQYFGPGTRLTVL.